This entry lists 4 T cell receptor beta chains sequenced from one sample in a study of blood T cell repertoires in COVID-19. Assay used: immunoSEQ multiplex PCR; TCRdb lists only in-frame clones, some missing. This sample carries approximately 170,000 clones, around nine tenths of them seen once, and the ten largest clones take 3.7%. Input material: peripheral blood. These receptors were collected from a man younger than 35 with active or convalescent COVID-19.

This chain joins TRBV28 and TRBJ2-3; 7 positions match TRBD1. There are 17 residues in the CDR3. V lost 7 bases to trimming and J lost 5 bases; unmatched junction nucleotides: 18. In germline, CDR1 is MDHEN, CDR2 SYDVKM. The CDR3 sequence: CASNRPGRGGAEDTQYF. For the CDR3, the DNA is TGTGCCAGCAACCGACCGGGTCGAGGGGGCGCGGAAGATACGCAGTATTTT. The full variable domain, in which reference TRBV28 and TRBJ2-3 provide the parts outside the CDR3, is DVKVTQSSRYLVKRTGEKVFLECVQDMDHENMFWYRQDPGLGLRLIYFSYDVKMKEKGDIPEGYSVSREKKERFSLILESASTNQTSMYLCASNRPGRGGAEDTQYFGPGTRLTVL.

The chain links TRBV15 to TRBJ1-3, with D perhaps TRBD1 (5 bases). This CDR3 is built from 17 residues. The germline V and J ends were trimmed by 0 bases and 4 bases, with 16 bases remaining between them. Germline CDR1 and CDR2: LNHNV and YYDKDF (reference sequence). The CDR3 loop reads CATSRDPGDSLGNTIYF. For the CDR3, the DNA is TGTGCCACCAGCAGAGATCCGGGTGACAGCCTAGGAAACACCATATATTTT.

The chain is built from TRBV27 and TRBJ1-4; perhaps TRBD1 as D (6 bases). With 4 bases removed from V and 8 bases from J, the gap between germline ends came to 14 bases. This CDR3 has 14 amino acids. CDR1 MNHEY and CDR2 SMNVEV come from the germline V gene (reference sequence). In DNA, the CDR3 is TGTGCCAGCAGTTCTACAGGGCGTTACGAAAAACTGTTTTTT. As protein: CASSSTGRYEKLFF.

This chain uses TRBV7-8 with TRBJ1-5; tentatively, D is TRBD1 (6 bases). V gave up 0 bases and J gave up 3 bases, with 18 bases separating them. This CDR3 region has 18 residues. The germline V gene encodes CDR1 SGHVS and CDR2 FQNEAQ. The CDR3: CASSLASWGQGNNQPQHF. The CDR3 region has the DNA TGTGCCAGCAGCTTAGCCTCCTGGGGGCAGGGCAACAATCAGCCCCAGCATTTT.